This is a list of T cell receptor beta chains from one sample in a study of shared clonotypes between healthy human individuals. Sequencing was performed with immunoSEQ multiplex PCR; in TCRdb, only in-frame clones are kept and a portion is missing. This table has hundreds of thousands of clones, approximately 95% appearing once. The source material was naive CD8+ T cells sorted from blood. The receptor source for this set is a woman aged 25 to 39 in good health. CDR3s include the opening cysteine and the closing phenylalanine or tryptophan. Fields, in order: J gene, V gene, clone size, D gene, CDR3 DNA, CDR3 protein. The D gene is left open where the match is weak. Not every row has a clone size; where given, it reads once, few, many or a size class.

j_gene: TRBJ2-2; v_gene: TRBV11-1; abundance: .; d_gene: TRBD1; CDR3nt: TGTGCCAGCAGCCCTGGACAGGGGAGGAACACCGGGGAGCCGTTTTTT; CDR3aa: CASSPGQGRNTGEPFF
j_gene: TRBJ1-1; v_gene: TRBV11-2; abundance: .; d_gene: .; CDR3nt: TGTGCCAGCAGCTTAGCTCAGATGAACACTGAAGCTTTCTTT; CDR3aa: CASSLAQMNTEAFF
j_gene: TRBJ2-4; v_gene: TRBV11-3; abundance: .; d_gene: .; CDR3nt: TGTGCCAGCAGCTCGAGGGAGGAAAACATTCAGTACTTC; CDR3aa: CASSSREENIQYF
j_gene: TRBJ2-7; v_gene: TRBV28; abundance: once; d_gene: .; CDR3nt: TGTGCCAGCAAGTTGGGGGCTGGCTACGAGCAGTACTTC; CDR3aa: CASKLGAGYEQYF
j_gene: TRBJ1-1; v_gene: TRBV4-1; abundance: .; d_gene: TRBD1; CDR3nt: TGCGCCAGCAGCCAAGTAACCAGGGGGGATGGGGCTTTCTTT; CDR3aa: CASSQVTRGDGAFF
j_gene: TRBJ1-5; v_gene: TRBV30; abundance: few; d_gene: TRBD1; CDR3nt: TGTGCCTGGAGTGGGACAGGGGCCCAGCATTTT; CDR3aa: CAWSGTGAQHF
j_gene: TRBJ2-2; v_gene: TRBV7-9; abundance: .; d_gene: .; CDR3nt: TGTGCCAGCAGCCCGGCGGAGGGCACCGGGGAGCTGTTTTTT; CDR3aa: CASSPAEGTGELFF
j_gene: TRBJ2-3; v_gene: TRBV7-2; abundance: .; d_gene: .; CDR3nt: TGTGCCAGCAGCTTAGTGCAAAGGACTAGCACAGATACGCAGTATTTT; CDR3aa: CASSLVQRTSTDTQYF
j_gene: TRBJ2-1; v_gene: TRBV29-1; abundance: .; d_gene: TRBD1; CDR3nt: TGCAGCGTTGTAGAGCAGGGGGCGAATGAGCAGTTCTTC; CDR3aa: CSVVEQGANEQFF
j_gene: TRBJ1-4; v_gene: TRBV30; abundance: once; d_gene: .; CDR3nt: TGTGCCTGGAGTGTACTTGGCAGCCAAAATGAAAAACTGTTTTTT; CDR3aa: CAWSVLGSQNEKLFF
j_gene: TRBJ2-7; v_gene: TRBV28; abundance: once; d_gene: TRBD1; CDR3nt: TGTGCCAGCAGTTTTTGGACAGGGGGCGGCAAGTACGAGCAGTACTTC; CDR3aa: CASSFWTGGGKYEQYF
j_gene: TRBJ2-7; v_gene: TRBV27; abundance: .; d_gene: .; CDR3nt: TGTGCCAGCAGTTTAACACCTCACTCCTACAGGGCTAGTAACGAGCAGTACTTC; CDR3aa: CASSLTPHSYRASNEQYF
j_gene: TRBJ2-7; v_gene: TRBV5-6; abundance: .; d_gene: .; CDR3nt: TGTGCCAGCAGCTTGGGGGCCGGCTACGAGCAGTACTTC; CDR3aa: CASSLGAGYEQYF
j_gene: TRBJ1-3; v_gene: TRBV6-5; abundance: .; d_gene: .; CDR3nt: TGTGCCAGCATGGGACTCGGAAACACCATATATTTT; CDR3aa: CASMGLGNTIYF
j_gene: TRBJ2-2; v_gene: TRBV27; abundance: .; d_gene: TRBD1; CDR3nt: TGTGCCAGCAGTTCCTGGGACAGGGGGCTTGTCGGGGAGCTGTTTTTT; CDR3aa: CASSSWDRGLVGELFF
j_gene: TRBJ2-7; v_gene: TRBV5-1; abundance: .; d_gene: TRBD2; CDR3nt: TGCGCCAGCAGCTGGACTAGCTCGAACTCCTACGAGCAGTACTTC; CDR3aa: CASSWTSSNSYEQYF
j_gene: TRBJ2-7; v_gene: TRBV4-1; abundance: .; d_gene: .; CDR3nt: TGCGCCAGCAGCCAAGACTTCGGCTACGAGCAGTACTTC; CDR3aa: CASSQDFGYEQYF
j_gene: TRBJ1-2; v_gene: TRBV6-1; abundance: once; d_gene: TRBD1; CDR3nt: TGTGCCAGCAGGGACAGGGATTCGAACTATGGCTACACCTTC; CDR3aa: CASRDRDSNYGYTF
j_gene: TRBJ2-5; v_gene: TRBV4-1; abundance: once; d_gene: TRBD2; CDR3nt: TGCGCCAGCAGCCAAGATGCGGGGAGGGGAGTGTTTCAGACCCAGTACTTC; CDR3aa: CASSQDAGRGVFQTQYF